The 18 T cell receptor beta chains given below trace back to one sample, sequenced in a study of OX40 agonist ivuxolimab in advanced cancers. Library method: the immunoSEQ multiplex PCR assay. Not all clones reach the TCRdb copy of this immuneACCESS table, which keeps in-frame sequences only. Checked studies attribute under half of the gap to unresolved V genes and leave the rest unexplained. Present in this sample are more than 75,000 clones, roughly 85% of which were seen just once. Of the sample, roughly 5.5% is held by the ten largest clones. Here the sequenced sample was CD4+ or CD8+ T cells sorted from blood, taken in a trial of the OX40 agonist ivuxolimab. The origin of the receptors is an adult with an advanced solid tumor such as melanoma, head and neck, liver or kidney cancer.

V usage is TRBV27 and J usage is TRBJ1-1, with a weak D call TRBD1 (6 bases). Germline CDR1 MNHEY, CDR2 SMNVEV (reference sequence). The CDR3 runs 15 residues. V lost 2 bases and J 8 bases, leaving 18 bases between the germline ends. This chain's CDR3 is CASSLEGVVPEEAFF. CDR3 DNA: TGTGCCAGCAGTTTAGAGGGGGTGGTACCCGAAGAAGCTTTCTTT.

CDR3 loop: CASRGGQGLEQYF. CDR3 coding DNA: TGTGCCAGCCGTGGCGGCCAAGGGCTCGAGCAGTACTTC. The chain combines TRBV27 with TRBJ2-7, with D hard to call. V was clipped by 8 bases and J by 6 bases, with 17 bases between them. CDR1 MNHEY and CDR2 SMNVEV come from the germline V gene (reference sequence). The CDR3 is 13 amino acids.

The chain links TRBV14 to TRBJ2-5; D unclear. The end of the DNA aligns better with TRBJ2-7, so the J call may be wrong. The CDR3 covers 13 residues. CDR1 SGHDN and CDR2 FVKESK come from the germline V gene. The CDR3 coding sequence is TGTGCCAGCAGCCAACCACCGCTGTACGAGCAGTACTTC. Protein product: CASSQPPLYEQYF.

This clone was observed a single time. V gene TRBV6-1 combines with J gene TRBJ2-3; 14 bases are a match to TRBD2. J lost 6 bases, V lost 6 bases, and 5 bases had no gene match. The CDR3 runs to 15 residues. Germline V gene data show CDR1 as MNHNS and CDR2 as SASEGT. The CDR3 nucleotides are TGTGCCAGCAGGGCGGGACTAGCGGGAGTGGATACGCAGTATTTT. Protein product: CASRAGLAGVDTQYF.

This sequence joins TRBV5-1 and TRBJ2-7, with 9 bases matching TRBD1. CDR1 is SGHRS, CDR2 YFSETQ, per germline. This CDR3 contains 16 residues. The junction had 9 bases not matched to a gene; V was cut back by 1 base and J by 4 bases. CDR3 protein: CASSLKVGQGIYEQYF. The DNA for the CDR3 is TGCGCCAGCAGCTTGAAAGTGGGACAGGGTATTTACGAGCAGTACTTC.

This sequence joins TRBV6-1 and TRBJ1-1; D remains unclear. CDR1 and CDR2 (germline): MNHNS, SASEGT. This CDR3 has 13 residues. V was shortened by 0 bases and J by 9 bases, with 11 bases between the two germline ends. CDR3 in amino acids: CASSEAGVGKAFF. As DNA, the CDR3 is TGTGCCAGCAGTGAAGCTGGGGTCGGCAAAGCTTTCTTT.

This clone was observed a single time. This rearrangement joins TRBV2 to TRBJ2-1; weak D call: TRBD2 (5 bases). The CDR3 is 15 residues long. V shed 4 bases and J shed 2 bases, with 12 bases lying between them. The germline V gene encodes CDR1 SNHLY and CDR2 FYNNEI. This CDR3 reads CASSVVGAAYNEQFF. Written as DNA, the CDR3 is TGTGCCAGCAGTGTTGTGGGAGCTGCCTACAATGAGCAGTTCTTC. Full variable domain (missing parts from reference TRBV2 and TRBJ2-1): EPEVTQTPSHQVTQMGQEVILRCVPISNHLYFYWYRQILGQKVEFLVSFYNNEISEKSEIFDDQFSVERPDGSNFTLKIRSTKLEDSAMYFCASSVVGAAYNEQFFGPGTRLTVL.

This clone has only one observation. This chain uses TRBV6-6 with TRBJ2-7; D might be TRBD1 or TRBD2, each matching 5 bases. Germline-derived CDR1 and CDR2 are MNHNY and SVGAGI (reference sequence). Trimming shortened V by 4 bases and J by 4 bases, and 14 bases separated the two germline ends. CDR3 length: 14 amino acids. The DNA for the CDR3 is TGTGCCAGCAGTTGGGGGTCGGACGAATACGAGCAGTACTTC. Protein product: CASSWGSDEYEQYF.

The chain is built from TRBV7-6 and TRBJ2-7, with TRBD1 identical over 7 bases. The CDR3 length is 12 residues. Per germline, CDR1 SGHVS and CDR2 FNYEAQ. Unmatched junction bases numbered 1, after V lost 2 bases and J lost 6 bases. The CDR3 reads CASSLSGGEQYF. DNA for the CDR3: TGTGCCAGCAGCTTATCAGGGGGCGAGCAGTACTTC.

V usage is TRBV7-3 and J usage is TRBJ2-1, with 7 bases aligning to TRBD1. Germline CDR1 and CDR2: SGHTA and FQGTGA. This CDR3 is built from 12 residues. V dropped 5 bases and J dropped 9; count of bases not matched to a gene: 4. CDR3 in amino acids: CASSLDRAEQFF. CDR3 in DNA: TGTGCCAGCAGCCTCGACAGGGCTGAGCAGTTCTTC.

This sequence joins TRBV12-5 and TRBJ1-2; the match to TRBD1 covers 7 bases. V shed 6 bases, J shed 0 bases, and the junction held 7 bases outside the gene matches. The CDR3 length is 15 residues. In germline, CDR1 is LGHNT, CDR2 FRNRAP. CDR3: CASGRGQEPNYGYTF. As DNA, the CDR3 is TGTGCTAGTGGCCGAGGACAGGAGCCTAACTATGGCTACACCTTC.

This chain links TRBV11-1 with TRBJ1-1, with D unresolved. V lost 6 bases and J lost 11, with 22 bases in between. Germline V lookup: CDR1 SGHAT, CDR2 FQDESV (reference sequence). This CDR3 comprises 14 residues. The CDR3 spells CASSRVANSGGAFF. DNA of the CDR3: TGTGCCAGCAGTCGTGTAGCGAATTCTGGTGGGGCTTTCTTT.

The rearrangement uses TRBV28 and TRBJ2-7; 8 positions match TRBD2. The CDR3 is made up of 15 amino acids. The V gene's germline CDR1 is MDHEN and CDR2 SYDVKM. The V gene end was trimmed by 3 bases and the J gene end by 4 bases; junction bases not matched to a gene: 8. The DNA for the CDR3 is TGTGCCAGCAGTTTGAAGGCTAGCGGGTGGTACGAGCAGTACTTC. It encodes CASSLKASGWYEQYF. The full variable domain, in which reference TRBV28 and TRBJ2-7 provide the parts outside the CDR3, is DVKVTQSSRYLVKRTGEKVFLECVQDMDHENMFWYRQDPGLGLRLIYFSYDVKMKEKGDIPEGYSVSREKKERFSLILESASTNQTSMYLCASSLKASGWYEQYFGPGTRLTVT.

V usage is TRBV28 and J usage is TRBJ1-3, with TRBD1 matching 8 bases. Germline assignment: CDR1 MDHEN and CDR2 SYDVKM. Germline trimming cut 4 bases from V and 0 bases from J; bases unmatched to any gene: 8. This CDR3 is 17 amino acids long. The CDR3 protein is CASSSPTGAFSGNTIYF. DNA of the CDR3: TGTGCCAGCAGTTCCCCGACAGGGGCGTTCTCTGGAAACACCATATATTTT.

The chain recombines TRBV11-2 with TRBJ1-4; the D gene is possibly TRBD1 (5 bases). Germline V gives CDR1 SGHAT, CDR2 FQNNGV. The V gene lost 6 bases and the J gene lost 2 bases, with 16 bases spanning the gap. The CDR3 runs 16 residues. The CDR3 nucleotides are TGTGCCAGCAGGTTGTTGCAGGGTGCGACTAATGAAAAACTGTTTTTT. It is translated as CASRLLQGATNEKLFF.

The chain links TRBV5-5 to TRBJ1-5, with 9 bases aligning to TRBD1. V lost 1 base and J lost 6; bases outside the gene matches: 14. Germline V lookup: CDR1 SGHKS, CDR2 YYEKEE (reference sequence). CDR3 length equals 18 residues. Here the CDR3 DNA reads TGTGCCAGCAGCTTGAGTGCGGTCGGCGGGACAGGGTTTCAGCCCCAGCATTTT. Translating gives CASSLSAVGGTGFQPQHF.

The chain employs TRBV2 and TRBJ2-2; 13 bases agree with TRBD2. Germline loops: CDR1 SNHLY, CDR2 FYNNEI. With V trimmed by 8 bases and J by 5 bases, 5 bases remained unmatched. CDR3 size: 15 residues. This CDR3 is CASWTSGRGTGELFF. In DNA form, the CDR3 reads TGTGCCAGCTGGACTAGCGGGAGAGGAACCGGGGAGCTGTTTTTT.

The J gene is TRBJ1-5, the V gene TRBV15; weak D call: TRBD1 (5 bases). Per the germline V gene, CDR1 is LNHNV and CDR2 is YYDKDF (reference sequence). Deletions cut 3 bases from V and 9 bases from J, with 18 bases between. This CDR3 has 15 residues. Here the CDR3 reads CATSSAGTPLGPQHF. The CDR3, as DNA: TGTGCCACCAGCAGTGCCGGGACGCCACTAGGGCCCCAGCATTTT. Full variable domain (missing parts from reference TRBV15 and TRBJ1-5): DAMVIQNPRYQVTQFGKPVTLSCSQTLNHNVMYWYQQKSSQAPKLLFHYYDKDFNNEADTPDNFQSRRPNTSFCFLDIRSPGLGDTAMYLCATSSAGTPLGPQHFGDGTRLSIL.